This entry is about one T cell receptor beta chain. V shed 1 base, J shed 16 bases, and the junction held 3 bases outside the gene matches. There are 11 residues in the CDR3. Germline V gives CDR1 SQVTM, CDR2 ANQGSEA. The data originate from a study of blood T cell repertoires in COVID-19. Overall study: From the United States, Italy and Spain came samples of acute and convalescent COVID-19. PBMCs, B-cell-depleted T cells, or T cells were the source of the cDNA or gDNA that made up the material.

Original processing notes: How many nucleated cells were present was estimated from reference gene primer amplification. The assay was immunoSEQ multiplex PCR, and TCRdb's table has in-frame clones only and misses some. The V and J calls and clone size come from that table; D and trimming were worked out from the DNA. Here the sample spans tens of thousands of clones, about 82% being singletons. V and J are TRBV29-1 and TRBJ1-5; 11 bases fit TRBD1. The sequencing input was peripheral blood. The sequence was collected from a man aged 45-60 years with acute or convalescent COVID-19. The CDR3 DNA follows: TGCAGCGTTGAAGGGGGACAGGGGGAACATTTT. Translated, it gives CSVEGGQGEHF.